What follows are 32 T cell receptor beta chains derived from one specimen sequenced in a study of blood T cell repertoires in COVID-19. Assay used: immunoSEQ multiplex PCR; TCRdb lists only in-frame clones, some missing. Of about 150,000 clones in the sample, 84% were seen once. Source material: peripheral blood. The receptors stem from a man aged 65 to 85 with acute or convalescent COVID-19.

The rearrangement links TRBV5-1 to TRBJ2-3, with a weak D call TRBD2 (7 bases). With 6 bases removed from V and 4 bases from J, the gap between germline ends came to 18 bases. This CDR3 has 15 residues. CDR1 and CDR2 (germline): SGHRS, YFSETQ. CDR3 in amino acids: CASNSGGRGADTQYF. The CDR3 DNA follows: TGCGCCAGCAATTCGGGGGGCCGGGGGGCAGATACGCAGTATTTT.

Note on this clone: At one of its ends the junction is not consistent with the germline gene, which may arise from a read error. The chain links TRBV20-1 to TRBJ1-5; 8 nucleotides align to TRBD1. The germline gives CDR1 DFQATT, CDR2 SNEGSKA (reference sequence). The CDR3 has 11 amino acids. The CDR3 is CSAQNPGQAIF. DNA for the CDR3: TGCAGTGCTCAGAATCCGGGACAGGCCATTTTT.

This chain links TRBV7-2 with TRBJ2-6; TRBD2 might be the D (5 bases). The CDR3 has 15 residues. Trimming stripped 4 bases from V and 1 base from J, with 8 bases between. Germline CDR1 SGHTA, CDR2 FQGNSA. DNA for the CDR3: TGTGCCAGCAGCTCTGGGAGTTCTGGGGCCAACGTCCTGACTTTC. It is translated as CASSSGSSGANVLTF.

This clone was observed once. This chain joins TRBV6-5 and TRBJ2-7; no firm D call. V shed 6 bases and J shed 4 bases, with 10 bases lying between them. The CDR3 consists of 12 residues. Germline V gene data show CDR1 as MNHEY and CDR2 as SVGAGI. The CDR3 DNA follows: TGTGCCAGCAGCGCACACAGATACGAGCAGTACTTC. Translating gives CASSAHRYEQYF.

The chain employs TRBV6-5 and TRBJ1-3, with 8 bases that match TRBD1. CDR3 size: 15 residues. Germline-derived CDR1 and CDR2 are MNHEY and SVGAGI. The CDR3 region is CATGQDLRGGNTIYF. The CDR3 coding sequence is TGTGCTACGGGACAGGACCTGAGGGGTGGAAACACCATATATTTT.

V is TRBV6-5 and J is TRBJ2-6, with unresolved D. There are 15 residues in the CDR3. V lost 5 bases to trimming and J lost 0 bases, with 8 bases between them. CDR1 is MNHEY and CDR2 is SVGAGI in the germline V gene. CDR3 protein: CASSPISSGANVLTF. CDR3 bases: TGTGCCAGCAGTCCTATAAGCTCTGGGGCCAACGTCCTGACTTTC.

This clone was found once. Other DNA sequences within the sample encode an identical CDR3. This sequence joins TRBV4-1 and TRBJ2-2; perhaps TRBD2 as D (6 bases). This CDR3 spans 15 amino acids. Germline CDR1 is MGHRA and CDR2 is YSYEKL. The V gene lost 3 bases and the J gene lost 4 bases, with 12 bases spanning the gap. The DNA of the CDR3 is TGCGCCAGCAGCCAGTCGTTGGAGGGCACCGGGGAGCTGTTTTTT. Protein sequence: CASSQSLEGTGELFF.

This chain links TRBV7-2 with TRBJ2-7, with D possibly being TRBD1 (6 bases). CDR1 is SGHTA, CDR2 FQGNSA, per germline. V shed 2 bases and J shed 2 bases, with 10 bases lying between them. The CDR3 covers 14 residues. Here the CDR3 DNA reads TGTGCCAGCAGCTTAACGACAGGACCCTACGAGCAGTACTTC. It codes for CASSLTTGPYEQYF.

The chain carries TRBV6-6 and TRBJ1-2; 7 positions agree with TRBD1. CDR1 is MNHNY, CDR2 SVGAGI, per germline (reference sequence). Trimming removed 6 bases from V and 8 bases from J; junction bases left unmatched: 9. This CDR3 is 13 amino acids long. CDR3 nucleotide sequence: TGTGCCAGCAGCCAACCGGGACAGAGGGGCTACACCTTC. This codes for CASSQPGQRGYTF.

The chain has TRBV5-6 and TRBJ1-4, with D unclear. The CDR3 totals 14 residues. Trimming cost V 4 bases and J 7 bases, with 14 bases left between them. Germline loops: CDR1 SGHDT, CDR2 YYEEEE. In DNA, the CDR3 is TGTGCCAGCAGCCGAAAACCAGGTTCTGAAAAACTGTTTTTT. Amino acid sequence: CASSRKPGSEKLFF.

CDR3 DNA: TGTGCCAGTAGTATAGATCGACTCCGACCAGATACGCAGTATTTT. This codes for CASSIDRLRPDTQYF. The J gene is TRBJ2-3, the V gene TRBV19; D ambiguous. This CDR3 region has 15 residues. V was clipped by 0 bases and J by 4 bases, with 11 bases between them. CDR1 and CDR2 from the germline V gene are LNHDA and SQIVND (reference sequence).

The chain joins TRBV7-2 to TRBJ1-1; no clear D. Germline CDR1 SGHTA, CDR2 FQGNSA. V dropped 1 base and J dropped 1 base, with 13 bases sitting between them. This CDR3 spans 16 amino acids. The CDR3 DNA sequence: TGTGCCAGCAGCTTAGATCACCAGCGGGGGAACACTGAAGCTTTCTTT. As protein: CASSLDHQRGNTEAFF.

This chain connects TRBV7-9 to TRBJ2-7, with 12 bases that match TRBD2. CDR1 is SEHNR, CDR2 FQNEAQ, per germline (reference sequence). Unmatched junction bases numbered 3, after V lost 5 bases and J lost 4 bases. The CDR3 is 14 residues long. The CDR3 DNA reads as TGTGCCAGCAGCCCAACTAGCGGGAGGTACGAGCAGTACTTC. This gives the protein CASSPTSGRYEQYF.

This chain links TRBV20-1 with TRBJ1-5, with D perhaps TRBD1 (5 bases). V dropped 3 bases and J dropped 5 bases, with 17 bases sitting between them. The length of the CDR3 is 15 residues. Germline lookup yields CDR1 DFQATT and CDR2 SNEGSKA (reference sequence). In nucleotides, the CDR3 is TGCAGTGCTAGTTCTGGGTCAGGGTATGATCAGCCCCAGCATTTT. As protein: CSASSGSGYDQPQHF.

The chain uses TRBV7-9 and TRBJ2-7, with D unresolved. V lost 5 bases and J 2 bases, leaving 10 bases between the germline ends. CDR1 is SEHNR, CDR2 FQNEAQ, per germline (reference sequence). The CDR3 consists of 13 residues. The CDR3 region is CASSPILTYEQYF. In nucleotides, the CDR3 is TGTGCCAGCAGCCCCATACTTACCTACGAGCAGTACTTC.

The rearrangement uses TRBV2 and TRBJ2-2; 10 bases agree with TRBD2. Germline-derived CDR1 and CDR2 are SNHLY and FYNNEI. The CDR3 length is 18 residues. V lost 6 bases and J lost 4; bases outside the gene matches: 14. CDR3: CASRALPSGSWSTGELFF. CDR3 bases: TGTGCCAGCAGAGCCCTTCCTAGCGGGAGTTGGAGCACCGGGGAGCTGTTTTTT.

The chain has TRBV12-3 or TRBV12-4 and TRBJ2-3; perhaps TRBD1 as D (6 bases). V was cut by 5 bases and J by 3 bases, with 9 bases left in between. The CDR3 covers 13 residues. The CDR3 region has the DNA TGTGCCAGCAGTAAACAGGGTACAGATACGCAGTATTTT. Its translation: CASSKQGTDTQYF.

The chain joins TRBV6-5 to TRBJ1-3; TRBD1 is a possible D gene (6 bases). The CDR3 loop spans 15 amino acids. CDR1 is MNHEY, CDR2 SVGAGI, per germline. Trimming shortened V by 0 bases and J by 3 bases, and 9 bases separated the two germline ends. As DNA, the CDR3 is TGTGCCAGCAGTTACTCAGCAGGGGTTGGAAACACCATATATTTT. This sequence encodes CASSYSAGVGNTIYF.

The rearrangement joins TRBV28 to TRBJ2-5; 9 bases line up with TRBD2. V gave up 4 bases and J gave up 5 bases; unmatched junction bases: 8. The CDR3 runs to 15 residues. CDR1 is MDHEN, CDR2 SYDVKM, per germline. CDR3 sequence reads: CASSSGGRARETQYF. CDR3 DNA sequence: TGTGCCAGCAGTTCAGGCGGGAGGGCGAGGGAGACCCAGTACTTC.

V usage is TRBV9 and J usage is TRBJ2-6; tentatively, D is TRBD1 (6 bases). The germline V gene has CDR1 SGDLS and CDR2 YYNGEE. The CDR3 spans 15 residues. V was trimmed by 4 bases and J by 3 bases, leaving 11 bases between them. The CDR3 DNA reads as TGTGCCAGCAGCAGCAGGGGCCATGGGGCCAACGTCCTGACTTTC. Translating it yields CASSSRGHGANVLTF.

The chain's CDR3 is CASSEAYGGGGDTQYF. CDR3 coding DNA: TGTGCCAGCAGTGAAGCATACGGGGGGGGCGGGGATACGCAGTATTTT. J is TRBJ2-3 and V is TRBV6-1; 8 positions agree with TRBD2. V gave up 0 bases and J gave up 6 bases; unmatched junction bases: 8. The CDR3 extends over 16 amino acids. CDR1 and CDR2 (germline): MNHNS, SASEGT.

This chain joins TRBV5-1 and TRBJ1-4, with D perhaps matching TRBD1 (6 bases). CDR1 and CDR2 (germline): SGHRS, YFSETQ. The CDR3 extends over 14 amino acids. The V gene lost 3 bases and the J gene lost 2 bases, with 8 bases spanning the gap. CDR3 protein: CASSSQGTNEKLFF. As DNA, the CDR3 is TGCGCCAGCAGCTCCCAGGGGACTAATGAAAAACTGTTTTTT.

The chain uses TRBV29-1 and TRBJ2-3; possible D gene TRBD2, 6 bases. V lost 7 bases and J 2 bases, leaving 19 bases between the germline ends. The CDR3 contains 15 residues. CDR1 SQVTM and CDR2 ANQGSEA come from the germline V gene. In DNA, the CDR3 is TGCAGCGGAAGAGATAGCGGAGACTCCACAGATACGCAGTATTTT. As protein: CSGRDSGDSTDTQYF.

V usage is TRBV6-5 and J usage is TRBJ1-2; D is possibly TRBD1 (6 bases). V was shortened by 2 bases and J by 4 bases, with 14 bases between the two germline ends. Germline assignment: CDR1 MNHEY and CDR2 SVGAGI. This CDR3 is 15 amino acids long. This CDR3 reads CASSYGGSRIYGYTF. For the CDR3, the DNA is TGTGCCAGCAGTTACGGGGGCAGCCGGATCTATGGCTACACCTTC.

This chain uses TRBV5-1 with TRBJ2-3; TRBD2 aligns across 8 bases. CDR3 length: 16 residues. Per the germline V gene, CDR1 is SGHRS and CDR2 is YFSETQ. The J segment lost 1 base and the V segment lost 3 bases, leaving 7 bases of the junction unmatched. CDR3 bases: TGCGCCAGCAGCTCTAGACTAGCGCGACGCACAGATACGCAGTATTTT. Amino acids: CASSSRLARRTDTQYF.

This clone was counted a few times. This sequence joins TRBV27 and TRBJ2-5, with 8 bases matching TRBD1. V lost 3 bases, J lost 4 bases, and 4 bases stayed unmatched. This CDR3 has 14 residues. In germline, CDR1 is MNHEY, CDR2 SMNVEV (reference sequence). CDR3 residues: CASSFRTGRETQYF. CDR3 DNA: TGTGCCAGCAGTTTCCGGACAGGGAGAGAGACCCAGTACTTC.

This clone was observed once. This rearrangement joins TRBV5-1 to TRBJ2-1; 9 nucleotides match TRBD2. Germline lookup yields CDR1 SGHRS and CDR2 YFSETQ. This CDR3 spans 13 amino acids. V shed 9 bases and J 5 bases; nucleotides not matched to a gene: 6. The CDR3 here is CATGAGGNNEQFF. In DNA form, the CDR3 reads TGCGCCACCGGAGCGGGAGGTAACAATGAGCAGTTCTTC. Based on the CDR3 plus reference TRBV5-1 and TRBJ2-1, the full variable domain is KAGVTQTPRYLIKTRGQQVTLSCSPISGHRSVSWYQQTPGQGLQFLFEYFSETQRNKGNFPGRFSGRQFSNSRSEMNVSTLELGDSALYLCATGAGGNNEQFFGPGTRLTVL.

J is TRBJ1-4 and V is TRBV5-1; 11 positions agree with TRBD1. Germline lookup yields CDR1 SGHRS and CDR2 YFSETQ. The length of the CDR3 is 15 residues. V dropped 2 bases and J dropped 11; count of bases not matched to a gene: 8. The chain's CDR3 is CASSLPGTGGEKLFF. The CDR3 DNA sequence: TGCGCCAGCAGCTTACCCGGGACAGGGGGAGAGAAACTGTTTTTT.

The chain uses TRBV7-9 and TRBJ1-1; D unresolved. The CDR3 covers 11 residues. Germline lookup yields CDR1 SEHNR and CDR2 FQNEAQ (reference sequence). The V and J ends lost 5 bases and 4 bases respectively, with 5 bases between them. CDR3 residues: CASSPLTEAFF. The CDR3 DNA reads as TGTGCCAGCAGCCCCCTCACTGAAGCTTTCTTT.

The chain recombines TRBV18 with TRBJ2-7, with D perhaps matching TRBD1 (6 bases). Germline CDR1 KGHSH, CDR2 LQKENI. With 5 bases removed from V and 0 bases from J, the gap between germline ends came to 20 bases. This CDR3 is built from 17 residues. The CDR3 here is CASSSGASRELSYEQYF. Here the CDR3 DNA reads TGTGCCAGCTCATCAGGGGCATCGAGGGAGCTCTCCTACGAGCAGTACTTC. Drawing the rest from reference TRBV18 and TRBJ2-7, the complete variable domain is NAGVMQNPRHLVRRRGQEARLRCSPMKGHSHVYWYRQLPEEGLKFMVYLQKENIIDESGMPKERFSAEFPKEGPSILRIQQVVRGDSAAYFCASSSGASRELSYEQYFGPGTRLTVT.

The CDR3 sequence is CASKTGSAEAFF. CDR3 bases: TGTGCCAGCAAGACAGGTTCCGCTGAAGCTTTCTTT. The chain has TRBV2 and TRBJ1-1; a weak D match, TRBD1 (6 bases). The germline CDR1 and CDR2 sequences are SNHLY and FYNNEI. The CDR3 is 12 amino acids. Trimming cost V 7 bases and J 6 bases, with 12 bases left between them.

J is TRBJ2-2 and V is TRBV5-6, with D maybe TRBD2 (5 bases). Germline CDR1 is SGHDT and CDR2 is YYEEEE. V was cut by 2 bases and J by 6 bases, with 20 bases left in between. The CDR3 is 17 amino acids. As DNA, the CDR3 is TGTGCCAGCAGCTTAGGAAAGAGGGCCAGAGGCTCCGGGGAGCTGTTTTTT. This sequence encodes CASSLGKRARGSGELFF.